This T cell receptor (beta chain) was retrieved from a study of response to subunit inactivated influenza vaccine. There are 14 residues in the CDR3. Germline V gene data show CDR1 as SGHKS and CDR2 as YYEKEE (reference sequence). Trimming removed 1 base at V and 7 bases at J, with 15 bases between. Concerning this clonotype: The antigen is not known.

Broader study findings: The authors put forward the suggestion that each seasonal influenza vaccination may bring in only a limited number of new T cells.

TCRdb recomputed calls from the RT-PCR reads with MiXCR, one row per CDR3 protein. The data hold 600,000 to 850,000 distinct CDR3 sequences, with approximately 14% observed a single time. The sequencing here drew on PBMCs from blood, taken approximately 15 days before vaccination. This chain links TRBV5-5 with TRBJ2-7; D tentatively fits TRBD1 or TRBD2 (7 bases each). The clonotype originates from a man between 50 and 59 years old who received an inactivated influenza vaccine. The CDR3 DNA follows: TGTGCCAGCAGCTTGCAGGGGGGGACTTGGGAGCAGTACTTC. Translating it yields CASSLQGGTWEQYF.